Detailed here is one T cell receptor beta chain. The time point denotes: pre-treatment sample, taken before nivolumab and TIL therapy. The entry originates in a study of TIL therapy for anti-PD-1-resistant metastatic lung cancer. Overall study context: Tumors had a median PD-L1 proportion score of 4.5% to 7%. Tumors carried a median about 1.5 non-synonymous mutations per megabase.

This was the immunoSEQ v3 assay. Sequencing depth was about 2 million read pairs for survey level, roughly 4.5-6.5 million for deep. TCRdb's table, derived via immunoSEQ multiplex PCR, lists solely in-frame clones and lacks some. The sample shows 20,000 to 25,000 clones, 60% to 85% of them seen only once. The sample consisted of blood, taken at baseline. This receptor was obtained from a person between 25 and 80 years old with non-small cell lung cancer.

The DNA of the CDR3 is TGTGCCAGCAGCACTAACGGCGACAGGGAGGGCTACACCTTC. Its translation is CASSTNGDREGYTF. The rearrangement links TRBV7-8 to TRBJ1-2; 7 nucleotides align to TRBD1. Germline V CDR1 and CDR2: SGHVS, FQNEAQ. V lost 5 bases to trimming and J lost 8 bases; unmatched junction nucleotides: 11. The CDR3 contains 14 residues.